This section outlines one T cell receptor beta chain sequence together with its context. Blood CD8+ and CD4+ T cells underwent high-throughput TCR beta sequencing. Each multiple sclerosis control was a treatment-naive patient with relapsing-remitting disease that was either stable or active. The data are from a study of CD8 T cells in Susac syndrome. Germline CDR1 LGHNA, CDR2 YSLEER. The CDR3 length is 19 residues. V gave up 0 bases and J gave up 7 bases; unmatched junction bases: 12. RNA in amounts of roughly 0.5 to 1 ug was reverse transcribed with random hexamers. Amplification of the TCR beta CDR3 was carried out by immunoSEQ multiplex PCR, which spanned a total of 54 Vbeta and 13 Jbeta segments. Via MiXCR, TCRdb re-called the immunoSEQ multiplex PCR reads, giving one row per CDR3 protein. The sample carries around 300,000 distinct CDR3 sequences, around nine tenths recorded once.

This clonotype originated in a human donor with multiple sclerosis. The V and J genes are TRBV4-3 and TRBJ2-3; 14 bases align to TRBD2. Sequenced input: CD8+ T cells from PBMCs. This chain's CDR3 is CASSQDHTGLAGGGNTQYF. Here the CDR3 DNA reads TGCGCCAGCAGCCAAGATCACACCGGACTAGCGGGGGGTGGCAATACGCAGTATTTT.